The 31 T cell receptor beta chains listed next were all sequenced from one sample in a study of T cell responses to AZD1222 COVID-19 vaccine. TCRdb's copy holds only in-frame clones and misses some; the assay was immunoSEQ multiplex PCR. The sample records fewer than 90,000 clones, about nine tenths being singletons. The sequences come from peripheral blood, collected on day 0 of AZD1222 vaccination. These receptors were taken from an adult in good health.

This chain joins TRBV4-2 and TRBJ1-3; possibly TRBD1 for D (5 bases). From germline, CDR1 is LGHNA and CDR2 YNFKEQ. The CDR3 has 14 amino acids. Trimming removed 0 bases at V and 4 bases at J, with 7 bases between. CDR3 sequence reads: CASSQEGRGNTIYF. The CDR3 DNA sequence: TGTGCCAGCAGCCAAGAGGGGCGCGGAAACACCATATATTTT.

This CDR3 reads CAWSGQGREQFF. CDR3 DNA sequence: TGTGCCTGGAGTGGCCAGGGTCGCGAGCAGTTCTTC. The gene calls are TRBV30 and TRBJ2-1, with TRBD1 as a possible D gene (5 bases). Trimming shortened V by 1 base and J by 10 bases, and 11 bases separated the two germline ends. The CDR3 has 12 amino acids. Looked up from germline, CDR1 is GTSNPN and CDR2 is SVGIG (reference sequence).

The chain joins TRBV9 to TRBJ2-7, with TRBD2 matching over 9 bases. Germline CDR1 SGDLS, CDR2 YYNGEE. With 3 bases clipped from V and 0 bases from J, the junction kept 4 bases outside the gene matches. The CDR3 has 15 amino acids. CDR3 coding DNA: TGTGCCAGCAGCGCCGGACTAGCGTCCTCCTACGAGCAGTACTTC. Its translation: CASSAGLASSYEQYF. Together with reference TRBV9 and TRBJ2-7, the CDR3 gives the full variable domain: DSGVTQTPKHLITATGQRVTLRCSPRSGDLSVYWYQQSLDQGLQFLIQYYNGEERAKGNILERFSAQQFPDLHSELNLSSLELGDSALYFCASSAGLASSYEQYFGPGTRLTVT.

The chain carries TRBV10-2 and TRBJ2-2, with TRBD2 matching over 12 bases. The CDR3 loop spans 18 amino acids. The V gene's germline CDR1 is WSHSY and CDR2 SAAADI. V shed 3 bases, J shed 2 bases, and the junction held 7 bases outside the gene matches. The CDR3 sequence: CASSDVSSGRANTGELFF. CDR3 DNA sequence: TGCGCCAGCAGTGACGTCTCTAGCGGGAGGGCTAACACCGGGGAGCTGTTTTTT.

Written as DNA, the CDR3 is TGTGCCAGCACCGCGGACAGGGGGCCCTACGAGCAGTACTTC. Its protein is CASTADRGPYEQYF. The chain links TRBV2 to TRBJ2-7; 11 nucleotides line up with TRBD1. In germline, CDR1 is SNHLY, CDR2 FYNNEI. Germline trimming cut 7 bases from V and 2 bases from J; bases unmatched to any gene: 4. There are 14 residues in the CDR3.

This clone is a singleton in its sample. The CDR3, as DNA: TGCGCCAGCAGCTTGGCGATAGAGGGCGGGGAGCTGTTTTTT. Translated, it gives CASSLAIEGGELFF. The chain is built from TRBV5-1 and TRBJ2-2; TRBD2 is a possible D gene (5 bases). Trimming took off 0 bases at V and 7 bases at J, with 10 bases between the two ends. This CDR3 is built from 14 residues. From germline, CDR1 is SGHRS and CDR2 YFSETQ.

This sequence joins TRBV18 and TRBJ1-1, with 9 nucleotides matching TRBD1. CDR1 and CDR2 from the germline V gene are KGHSH and LQKENI. CDR3 size: 15 residues. Trimming cost V 4 bases and J 6 bases; bases outside gene matches: 9. The CDR3 DNA reads TGTGCCAGCTCACGGACCGGGACAGGGTACGCTGAAGCTTTCTTT. It codes for CASSRTGTGYAEAFF.

Here the CDR3 DNA reads TGTGCCAGCAGCTTTGACAGTCCCACTGAAGCTTTCTTT. Amino acid sequence: CASSFDSPTEAFF. V usage is TRBV5-6 and J usage is TRBJ1-1, with a tentative D call TRBD1 (5 bases). The length of the CDR3 is 13 residues. Germline V gives CDR1 SGHDT, CDR2 YYEEEE. Trimming removed 2 bases from V and 4 bases from J, with 9 bases in between.

This clone is a singleton in its sample. The V call is TRBV11-2, the J call TRBJ1-3; D not certain. In germline, CDR1 is SGHAT, CDR2 FQNNGV. The V and J ends lost 5 bases and 0 bases respectively, with 11 bases between them. This CDR3 is 15 amino acids long. The CDR3 DNA reads TGTGCCAGCAGCACCAGTGTCAGCTCTGGAAACACCATATATTTT. It specifies CASSTSVSSGNTIYF.

The rearrangement links TRBV24-1 to TRBJ1-2, with a possible D match to TRBD1 (6 bases). With 2 bases removed from V and 4 bases from J, the gap between germline ends came to 19 bases. This CDR3 comprises 17 residues. Germline-derived CDR1 and CDR2 are KGHDR and SFDVKD. CDR3 DNA: TGTGCCACCAGTGATTCTCGACCTACCGGGACAAGCTATGGCTACACCTTC. Translation: CATSDSRPTGTSYGYTF.

The CDR3: CASSPALPGDYGYTF. DNA of the CDR3: TGTGCCAGCAGTCCGGCACTACCAGGGGACTATGGCTACACCTTC. The chain employs TRBV7-8 and TRBJ1-2; D is perhaps TRBD1 (6 bases). In germline, CDR1 is SGHVS, CDR2 FQNEAQ. The length of the CDR3 is 15 residues. The germline V and J ends were trimmed by 6 bases and 3 bases, with 17 bases remaining between them.

The rearrangement joins TRBV6-5 to TRBJ2-1; 13 nucleotides agree with TRBD2. Losses at the gene ends were 2 bases for V and 8 bases for J; bases not matched to a gene: 6. The CDR3 has 16 residues. CDR1 is MNHEY and CDR2 is SVGAGI in the germline V gene. The DNA for the CDR3 is TGTGCCAGCAGTTACCCCGGACTAGCGGGAGTATATGAGCAGTTCTTC. Amino acid sequence: CASSYPGLAGVYEQFF.

This chain joins TRBV5-8 and TRBJ2-1, with 7 bases fitting TRBD1. Germline assignment: CDR1 SGHTS and CDR2 YDEGEE. The junction had 7 bases not matched to a gene; V was cut back by 1 base and J by 6 bases. CDR3 length equals 15 residues. The CDR3 reads CASSLTWGQLNEQFF. In DNA, the CDR3 is TGTGCCAGCAGCTTGACATGGGGACAGCTCAATGAGCAGTTCTTC.

This chain links TRBV28 with TRBJ1-1; a weak D match, TRBD1 (6 bases). This CDR3 is built from 14 residues. CDR1 MDHEN and CDR2 SYDVKM come from the germline V gene. Trimming took off 2 bases at V and 4 bases at J, with 11 bases between the two ends. CDR3 nucleotides: TGTGCCAGCAGTTTACCCCGAGGGGGCACTGAAGCTTTCTTT. Residues: CASSLPRGGTEAFF.

V is TRBV5-1 and J is TRBJ2-7; TRBD1 matches 7 bases. The V gene end was trimmed by 4 bases and the J gene end by 5 bases; junction bases not matched to a gene: 9. The CDR3 covers 14 residues. Looked up from germline, CDR1 is SGHRS and CDR2 is YFSETQ. The CDR3 protein is CASSPTGIIDEQYF. The CDR3 bases are TGCGCCAGCAGCCCGACAGGGATTATTGACGAGCAGTACTTC.

The V call is TRBV5-1, the J call TRBJ1-2, with 11 bases that match TRBD1. The germline gives CDR1 SGHRS, CDR2 YFSETQ. J lost 5 bases, V lost 4 bases, and 4 bases had no gene match. CDR3 length: 14 amino acids. The CDR3 here is CASSEDRGQYGYTF. The CDR3 DNA is TGCGCCAGCAGCGAGGACAGGGGGCAATATGGCTACACCTTC. Using reference TRBV5-1 and TRBJ1-2 for the parts outside the CDR3, the full variable domain is KAGVTQTPRYLIKTRGQQVTLSCSPISGHRSVSWYQQTPGQGLQFLFEYFSETQRNKGNFPGRFSGRQFSNSRSEMNVSTLELGDSALYLCASSEDRGQYGYTFGSGTRLTVV.

A few counts support this clone. V gene TRBV3-1 (or the pseudogene TRBV3-2) combines with J gene TRBJ1-4; D uncertain. The ends were cut back, 0 bases at V and 10 bases at J, with 15 bases in the middle. Germline values: CDR1 LGHDT, CDR2 YNNKEL (reference sequence). This CDR3 is built from 15 residues. CDR3 DNA: TGTGCCAGCAGCCAAGATCCAAATCCAGAGCGAAAACTGTTTTTT. It specifies CASSQDPNPERKLFF.

CDR3: CASSLGREGPQHF. The CDR3 region has the DNA TGTGCCAGCTCCCTTGGCCGGGAGGGGCCCCAGCATTTT. V is TRBV28 and J is TRBJ1-5; D gene unclear. The CDR3 runs 13 residues. Germline CDR1 and CDR2: MDHEN and SYDVKM. Deletions cut 8 bases from V and 9 bases from J, with 17 bases between.

The rearrangement uses TRBV4-3 and TRBJ1-2, with a tentative D call TRBD1 (5 bases). CDR1 and CDR2 (germline): LGHNA, YSLEER. The CDR3 is 15 amino acids. The V gene lost 0 bases and the J gene lost 4 bases, with 12 bases spanning the gap. CDR3 region: CASSQDTGLAYGYTF. The CDR3 DNA follows: TGCGCCAGCAGCCAAGATACGGGGCTGGCCTATGGCTACACCTTC.

CDR3 sequence (DNA): TGTGCCAGCAGCTTAGATCTCGGTAGCGGACCTAGCACAGATACGCAGTATTTT. It encodes CASSLDLGSGPSTDTQYF. The V gene is TRBV11-3, the J gene TRBJ2-3; tentative D call: TRBD2 (6 bases). CDR1 SGHNT and CDR2 YENEEA come from the germline V gene. The CDR3 is made up of 18 amino acids. Trimming stripped 0 bases from V and 0 bases from J, with 16 bases between.

The chain carries TRBV28 and TRBJ1-5; TRBD1 is a possible D gene (6 bases). This CDR3 region has 15 residues. Trimming pared 4 bases from V and 9 bases from J, leaving 19 bases between. The V gene's germline CDR1 is MDHEN and CDR2 SYDVKM. This chain's CDR3 is CASSSQGAGTRPQHF. CDR3 DNA: TGTGCCAGCAGTTCACAGGGTGCCGGCACTCGGCCCCAGCATTTT.

The chain links TRBV9 to TRBJ2-1, with 9 bases lining up with TRBD1. CDR1 SGDLS and CDR2 YYNGEE come from the germline V gene. The CDR3 extends over 17 amino acids. V trimming: 0 bases; J trimming: 0 bases; junction bases outside the gene matches: 4. The CDR3 loop is CASSVAGTGSSYNEQFF. The DNA of the CDR3 is TGTGCCAGCAGCGTAGCTGGGACAGGGAGCTCCTACAATGAGCAGTTCTTC. Together with reference TRBV9 and TRBJ2-1, the CDR3 gives the full variable domain: DSGVTQTPKHLITATGQRVTLRCSPRSGDLSVYWYQQSLDQGLQFLIQYYNGEERAKGNILERFSAQQFPDLHSELNLSSLELGDSALYFCASSVAGTGSSYNEQFFGPGTRLTVL.

The chain joins TRBV28 to TRBJ2-1; D is possibly TRBD1 (7 bases). CDR1 MDHEN and CDR2 SYDVKM come from the germline V gene. Trimming shortened V by 4 bases and J by 4 bases, and 17 bases separated the two germline ends. The CDR3 has 16 residues. The CDR3 region is CASSSTGPGAYNEQFF. For the CDR3, the DNA is TGTGCCAGCAGTTCGACAGGGCCGGGGGCTTACAATGAGCAGTTCTTC.

The rearrangement uses TRBV23-1 and TRBJ1-2, with 8 bases lining up with TRBD1. TRBV23-1 is recorded as an ORF, its role being uncertain. The CDR3 totals 15 residues. The V gene end was trimmed by 7 bases and the J gene end by 4 bases; junction bases not matched to a gene: 11. The CDR3 DNA sequence: TGCGCCAGCACTCATAGACAGGGGACGATCTATGGCTACACCTTC. The encoded protein is CASTHRQGTIYGYTF.

This clone has a single count. The J gene is TRBJ1-2, the V gene TRBV6-5; possible D gene TRBD1, 5 bases. Per the germline V gene, CDR1 is MNHEY and CDR2 is SVGAGI. The ends were cut back, 8 bases at V and 4 bases at J, with 11 bases in the middle. The CDR3 sequence is 12 residues long. DNA of the CDR3: TGTGCCAGCGGGGCAGGAGCCTATGGCTACACCTTC. Its protein is CASGAGAYGYTF.

The chain employs TRBV14 and TRBJ2-3; no clear D. The CDR3 loop spans 16 amino acids. The V gene lost 3 bases and the J gene lost 2 bases, with 15 bases spanning the gap. CDR1 and CDR2 from the germline V gene are SGHDN and FVKESK. CDR3 bases: TGTGCCAGCAGCCACAAGAGGAAAAGTTCCACAGATACGCAGTATTTT. The encoded protein is CASSHKRKSSTDTQYF.

The V and J genes are TRBV19 and TRBJ1-4; TRBD1 matches at 8 bases. CDR1 LNHDA and CDR2 SQIVND come from the germline V gene (reference sequence). V trimming: 5 bases; J trimming: 5 bases; junction bases outside the gene matches: 7. The CDR3 contains 15 residues. The CDR3 is CASSSQGAGNEKLFF. CDR3 DNA sequence: TGTGCCAGTAGTTCTCAGGGGGCAGGGAATGAAAAACTGTTTTTT.

The chain links TRBV6-5 to TRBJ1-4; D perhaps matches TRBD1 (6 bases). CDR3 length equals 15 residues. Germline V gene data show CDR1 as MNHEY and CDR2 as SVGAGI. V shed 2 bases and J shed 5 bases, with 12 bases lying between them. The CDR3 DNA sequence: TGTGCCAGCAGTTACGCTGGCAGGGGAAATGAAAAACTGTTTTTT. It encodes CASSYAGRGNEKLFF.

This chain connects TRBV21-1 to TRBJ2-7; the table names TRBD1, a call not compared with the DNA. TRBV21-1 represents a pseudogene. This CDR3 is 14 amino acids long. This chain's CDR3 is CASTIRTGENEQYF. The CDR3 nucleotides read TGTGCCAGCACGATTCGGACAGGGGAAAACGAGCAGTACTTC.

The CDR3 loop reads CASRSGTGGLNTEAFF. CDR3 DNA: TGTGCCAGCAGATCCGGGACAGGGGGCCTGAACACTGAAGCTTTCTTT. This rearrangement joins TRBV7-2 to TRBJ1-1; the match to TRBD1 covers 12 bases. The germline V gene has CDR1 SGHTA and CDR2 FQGNSA. The J segment lost 0 bases and the V segment lost 6 bases, leaving 5 bases of the junction unmatched. The CDR3 extends over 16 amino acids.

This clone was counted a few times. The chain carries TRBV27 and TRBJ2-7, with TRBD2 identical over 7 bases. The germline CDR1 and CDR2 sequences are MNHEY and SMNVEV (reference sequence). The length of the CDR3 is 14 residues. Unmatched junction bases numbered 8, after V lost 7 bases and J lost 2 bases. This chain's CDR3 is CASNGGGNPYEQYF. In DNA, the CDR3 is TGTGCCAGCAATGGGGGAGGGAATCCCTACGAGCAGTACTTC.